A single sample gave rise to the 16 T cell receptor beta chains below, sequenced in a study of shared clonotypes between healthy human individuals. Sequenced by immunoSEQ multiplex PCR; TCRdb stores in-frame clones only, minus some. The sample contains hundreds of thousands of clones, less than 80% of which appear only once. Sequencing used memory CD4+ T cells sorted from blood. The sample's subset: CD45RA-negative fraction. The receptors were sampled from a woman between 25 and 40 years old in good health.

In its sample, this clone was seen a few times. A much larger clone differs by one base, so this may be a read error. The sample holds other DNA sequences that translate to the same CDR3. The chain employs TRBV28 and TRBJ2-5; 13 bases align to TRBD2. CDR1 MDHEN and CDR2 SYDVKM come from the germline V gene. The CDR3 totals 15 residues. Germline trimming cut 3 bases from V and 2 bases from J; bases unmatched to any gene: 0. The CDR3 nucleotides are TGTGCCAGCAGTTTGACTAGCGGGGGGCAAGAGACCCAGTACTTC. Protein sequence: CASSLTSGGQETQYF.

In the case of this clone: Additional DNA sequences in this sample encode the identical CDR3. The CDR3 DNA reads as TGCAGCGTCCGAGGGAGCGGGGAGCTGTTTTTT. Translated: CSVRGSGELFF. The V call is TRBV29-1, the J call TRBJ2-2, with TRBD2 as a possible D gene (5 bases). The CDR3 consists of 11 residues. The germline V gene encodes CDR1 SQVTM and CDR2 ANQGSEA. V was shortened by 6 bases and J by 7 bases, with 9 bases between the two germline ends.

This chain uses TRBV2 with TRBJ1-1; the match to TRBD1 covers 7 bases. J lost 8 bases, V lost 8 bases, and 14 bases had no gene match. CDR3 length: 14 residues. In germline, CDR1 is SNHLY, CDR2 FYNNEI. The CDR3 DNA reads as TGTGCCAGCGCCAAGAACAGGGGTCAATCCGAAGCTTTCTTT. Its protein is CASAKNRGQSEAFF. Using reference TRBV2 and TRBJ1-1 for the parts outside the CDR3, the full variable domain is EPEVTQTPSHQVTQMGQEVILRCVPISNHLYFYWYRQILGQKVEFLVSFYNNEISEKSEIFDDQFSVERPDGSNFTLKIRSTKLEDSAMYFCASAKNRGQSEAFFGQGTRLTVV.

The V and J genes are TRBV2 and TRBJ2-7; TRBD2 agrees at 7 bases. The J segment lost 6 bases and the V segment lost 6 bases, leaving 8 bases of the junction unmatched. Germline CDR1 reads SNHLY; CDR2 reads FYNNEI. The CDR3 runs 13 residues. For the CDR3, the DNA is TGTGCCAGCAGGGCCCCGGGACTACCCGAGCAGTACTTC. Protein sequence: CASRAPGLPEQYF.

This chain joins TRBV4-2 and TRBJ1-5; possibly TRBD1 for D (6 bases). CDR3 length equals 13 residues. CDR1 is LGHNA and CDR2 is YNFKEQ in the germline V gene. The V and J ends lost 3 bases and 5 bases respectively, with 8 bases between them. The DNA for the CDR3 is TGTGCCAGCAGCCATGGGGGGCATCAGCCCCAGCATTTT. Its translation is CASSHGGHQPQHF.

V and J are TRBV7-9 and TRBJ1-1; the D is unclear. CDR3 length: 11 amino acids. V lost 5 bases to trimming and J lost 6 bases, with 7 bases between them. Germline-derived CDR1 and CDR2 are SEHNR and FQNEAQ (reference sequence). CDR3 DNA: TGTGCCAGCAGCCGGAAGGCTGAAGCTTTCTTT. This codes for CASSRKAEAFF.

About this clone: The junction departs from the called germline gene at one end, perhaps through a read error. The chain is built from TRBV6-1 and TRBJ1-1; D perhaps matches TRBD1 (5 bases). This CDR3 contains 13 residues. Germline CDR1 and CDR2: MNHNS and SASEGT. The DNA of the CDR3 is TGTGCCAGCAGGGAAGGACAGAACACTGAAGCTTTCTTT. Translation gives CASREGQNTEAFF.

The chain couples TRBV29-1 to TRBJ2-3; 8 bases map to TRBD2. This CDR3 spans 14 amino acids. The ends lost 7 bases at V and 2 bases at J; junction bases unmatched: 8. Germline lookup yields CDR1 SQVTM and CDR2 ANQGSEA. The DNA for the CDR3 is TGCAGCGCTACCCGACTAGCGCTCACAGATACGCAGTATTTT. Translated, it gives CSATRLALTDTQYF.

This clone was recorded only once. The CDR3 sequence: CASSYDRNYEQYF. Here the CDR3 DNA reads TGTGCCAGCAGTTACGACAGGAACTACGAGCAGTACTTC. The V call is TRBV6-5, the J call TRBJ2-7; tentative D call: TRBD1 (6 bases). The CDR3 sequence is 13 residues long. The V end lost 2 bases, the J end lost 3 bases, and 8 bases lay between the germline ends. The germline V gene encodes CDR1 MNHEY and CDR2 SVGAGI.

This chain uses TRBV7-2 with TRBJ1-2; D gene ambiguous. The V gene's germline CDR1 is SGHTA and CDR2 FQGNSA. This CDR3 is built from 12 residues. V shed 3 bases and J shed 2 bases, with 4 bases lying between them. The CDR3 protein is CASSFSNYGYTF. The CDR3 DNA is TGTGCCAGCAGCTTCTCCAACTATGGCTACACCTTC.

CDR3 coding DNA: TGTGCCAGCAGCCAGGCTCACTGCCGGACTAGCGGGACCACCGGGGAGCTGTTTTTT. The encoded protein is CASSQAHCRTSGTTGELFF. The genes are TRBV14 and TRBJ2-2; TRBD2 matches at 12 bases. V was clipped by 3 bases and J by 4 bases; unmatched bases: 12. The CDR3 is made up of 19 amino acids. Germline CDR1 reads SGHDN; CDR2 reads FVKESK.

The V and J genes are TRBV27 and TRBJ2-7, with D unclear. The CDR3 contains 14 residues. The V gene's germline CDR1 is MNHEY and CDR2 SMNVEV (reference sequence). V shed 3 bases and J shed 2 bases, with 11 bases lying between them. This CDR3 reads CASSFGARAYEQYF. The CDR3 region has the DNA TGTGCCAGCAGTTTTGGTGCCAGAGCCTACGAGCAGTACTTC.

The V and J genes are TRBV13 and TRBJ1-1, with D tentatively TRBD1 (5 bases). The CDR3 extends over 14 amino acids. V was shortened by 5 bases and J by 3 bases, with 13 bases between the two germline ends. Germline lookup yields CDR1 PRHDT and CDR2 FYEKMQ (reference sequence). The CDR3 loop is CASSPDTGYTEAFF. The CDR3, as DNA: TGTGCCAGCAGCCCAGATACAGGATACACTGAAGCTTTCTTT.

This clone has only one observation. This chain connects TRBV30 to TRBJ2-1; TRBD2 is a possible D gene (6 bases). This CDR3 is 15 amino acids long. From germline, CDR1 is GTSNPN and CDR2 SVGIG (reference sequence). Trimming pared 0 bases from V and 10 bases from J, leaving 19 bases between. The CDR3 region is CAWSVGSGGVREQFF. The CDR3 DNA sequence: TGTGCCTGGAGTGTAGGTAGCGGAGGGGTGCGAGAGCAGTTCTTC.

The chain is built from TRBV19 and TRBJ2-7, with 9 bases identical to TRBD2. Germline trimming cut 8 bases from V and 0 bases from J; bases unmatched to any gene: 5. The CDR3 spans 14 residues. The V gene's germline CDR1 is LNHDA and CDR2 SQIVND (reference sequence). CDR3 bases: TGTGCCAGTCAAAGTAGCGGGAGCTCCTACGAGCAGTACTTC. It is translated as CASQSSGSSYEQYF.

This clone was detected only a few times. V usage is TRBV27 and J usage is TRBJ2-6; TRBD2 aligns across 7 bases. The CDR3 extends over 16 amino acids. The V gene end was trimmed by 3 bases and the J gene end by 2 bases; junction bases not matched to a gene: 4. CDR1 and CDR2 (germline): MNHEY, SMNVEV (reference sequence). The CDR3 here is CASSFAAGAGANVLTF. The CDR3 DNA follows: TGTGCCAGCAGTTTCGCGGCGGGAGCTGGGGCCAACGTCCTGACTTTC.